The table lists the clone carrying this TCR beta chain with many counts. The antigen remains undetermined. The source of the sample is a study of spatial heterogeneity in lung cancer. At the level of the study: There were 72 donors, all of them untreated patients with early-stage non-small cell lung cancer. When available, follow-up PBMC samples taken a median of around two years after resection were sequenced.

MiXCR, run by TCRdb on the 5' RACE reads, gives a single entry per CDR3 protein. The profile shows some 43,000 distinct CDR3 sequences, over 9.5% of them singletons. This sample's time point: blood at routine non-recurrence follow-up after resection. Germline V gene lookup returns CDR1 WNHNN and CDR2 SYGVQD (reference sequence). Trimming at V came to 2 bases and at J to 0 bases, leaving 22 bases not matched to a gene. The CDR3 is 22 amino acids. Study conclusions and caveats: Among blood samples, ubiquitous expanded tumor TCRs appeared more at resection than at follow-up.

The TCR comes from a female donor with early-stage non-small cell lung cancer. The specimen comprised PBMCs, sampled at follow-up. The rearrangement joins TRBV10-1 to TRBJ2-1, with 7 bases lining up with TRBD2. Here the CDR3 reads CASSEGGVRALSPPSSYNEQFF. CDR3 nucleotides: TGCGCCAGCAGTGAGGGGGGGGTGCGGGCGTTAAGCCCTCCCAGCTCCTACAATGAGCAGTTCTTC.